This TCR beta chain was sequenced during a study of blood T cell repertoires in COVID-19. Study context: Material from acute and convalescent COVID-19 was sourced from the United States, Italy and Spain. Sources were T cells, B-cell-depleted T cells, or PBMCs; the material itself was cDNA or gDNA.

Here immunoSEQ multiplex PCR was the method, and the copy in TCRdb shows in-frame clones only, minus some. The sample lists 45,000 to 65,000 clones; 91% were seen once. This clone occurred once. Sequenced input: peripheral blood. The receptor's source is a human donor in a cohort sampled during active COVID-19.

The CDR3 DNA reads as TGTGCCAGCAGGGCGGGACTCACCTCGGATGTGCAGTACTTC. It specifies CASRAGLTSDVQYF. The chain has TRBV2 and TRBJ2-7, with D possibly being TRBD2 (6 bases). CDR1 and CDR2 (germline): SNHLY, FYNNEI. The CDR3 runs 14 residues. V dropped 6 bases and J dropped 9 bases, with 21 bases sitting between them. Drawing the rest from reference TRBV2 and TRBJ2-7, the complete variable domain is EPEVTQTPSHQVTQMGQEVILRCVPISNHLYFYWYRQILGQKVEFLVSFYNNEISEKSEIFDDQFSVERPDGSNFTLKIRSTKLEDSAMYFCASRAGLTSDVQYFGPGTRLTVT.